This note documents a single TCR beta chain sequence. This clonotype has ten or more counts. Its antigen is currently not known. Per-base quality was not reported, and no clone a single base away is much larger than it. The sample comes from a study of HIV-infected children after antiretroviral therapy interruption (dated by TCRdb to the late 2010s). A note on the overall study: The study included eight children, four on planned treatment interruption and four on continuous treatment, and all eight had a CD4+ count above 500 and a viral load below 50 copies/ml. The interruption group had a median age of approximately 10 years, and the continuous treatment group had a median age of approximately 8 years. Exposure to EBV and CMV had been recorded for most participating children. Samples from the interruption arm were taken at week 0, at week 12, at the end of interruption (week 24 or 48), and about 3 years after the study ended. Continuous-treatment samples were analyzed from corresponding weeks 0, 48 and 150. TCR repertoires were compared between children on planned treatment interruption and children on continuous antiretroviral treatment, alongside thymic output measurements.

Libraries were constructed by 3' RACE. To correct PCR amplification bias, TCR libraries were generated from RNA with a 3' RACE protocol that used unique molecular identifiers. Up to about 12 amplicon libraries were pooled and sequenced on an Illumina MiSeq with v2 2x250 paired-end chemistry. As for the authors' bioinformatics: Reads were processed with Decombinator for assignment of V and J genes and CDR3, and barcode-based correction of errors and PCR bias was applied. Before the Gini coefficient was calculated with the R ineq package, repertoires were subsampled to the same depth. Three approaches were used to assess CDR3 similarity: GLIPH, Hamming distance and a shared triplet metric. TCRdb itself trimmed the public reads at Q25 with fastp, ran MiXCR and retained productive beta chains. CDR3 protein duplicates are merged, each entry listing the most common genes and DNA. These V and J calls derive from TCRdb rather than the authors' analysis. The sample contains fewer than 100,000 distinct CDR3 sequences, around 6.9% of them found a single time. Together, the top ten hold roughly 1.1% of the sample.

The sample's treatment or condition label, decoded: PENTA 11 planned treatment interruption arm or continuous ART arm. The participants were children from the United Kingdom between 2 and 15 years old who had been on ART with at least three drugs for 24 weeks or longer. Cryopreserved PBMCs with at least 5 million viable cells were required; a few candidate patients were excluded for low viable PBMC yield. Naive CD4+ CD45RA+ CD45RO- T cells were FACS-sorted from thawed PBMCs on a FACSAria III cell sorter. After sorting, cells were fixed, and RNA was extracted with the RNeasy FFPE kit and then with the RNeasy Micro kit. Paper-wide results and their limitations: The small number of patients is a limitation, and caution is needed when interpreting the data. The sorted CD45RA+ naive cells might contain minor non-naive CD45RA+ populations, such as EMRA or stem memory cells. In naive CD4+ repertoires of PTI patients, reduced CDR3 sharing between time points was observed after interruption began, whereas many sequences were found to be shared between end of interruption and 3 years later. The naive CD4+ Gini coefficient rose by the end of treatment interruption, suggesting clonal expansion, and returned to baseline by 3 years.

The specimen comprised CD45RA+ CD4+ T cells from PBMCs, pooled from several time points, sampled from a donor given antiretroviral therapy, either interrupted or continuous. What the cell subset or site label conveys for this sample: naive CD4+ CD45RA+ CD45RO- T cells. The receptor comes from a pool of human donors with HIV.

The CDR3: CASSLGGSNQPQHF. The DNA sequence is as follows: TGTGCCAGCAGTTTGGGTGGGAGCAATCAGCCCCAGCATTTT. The receptor chain draws on TRBV12-3 or TRBV12-4 and TRBJ1-5; the D gene lacks a confident call. Deletion took 3 bases off V and 1 base off J, with a span of 7 bases between the germline ends. Including the terminal cysteine and phenylalanine, the CDR3 comprises 14 residues. Only the CDR3 portion is preserved as DNA: 42 bases, with reading frame beginning at the first base.